The text below deals with one T cell receptor beta chain. Its specificity is unknown. Extraction of RNA preceded its reverse transcription into cDNA, which served as the sequencing template. Profiled with immunoSEQ multiplex PCR; TCRdb holds only in-frame clones, not every one. Of about 110,000 clones listed, around 59% are singletons. The source of the sample is a study of CD8+ T cells in alopecia areata. Study-level findings and limits: Clonality in lesional scalp, especially alopecia totalis/universalis, exceeded that of normal scalp.

The sample consisted of CD8+ T cells sorted from blood. The TCR comes from a human donor in good health.

CDR3 in amino acids: CASSSRRDRGTDTQYF. Here the CDR3 DNA reads TGTGCCAGCAGCTCGCGACGGGACAGGGGTACAGATACGCAGTATTTT. The rearrangement uses TRBV7-9 and TRBJ2-3, with 10 bases fitting TRBD1. The CDR3 runs to 16 residues. After removal of 4 bases from V and 3 bases from J, the junction contained 7 bases not matched to a gene. The germline V gene has CDR1 SEHNR and CDR2 FQNEAQ (reference sequence).